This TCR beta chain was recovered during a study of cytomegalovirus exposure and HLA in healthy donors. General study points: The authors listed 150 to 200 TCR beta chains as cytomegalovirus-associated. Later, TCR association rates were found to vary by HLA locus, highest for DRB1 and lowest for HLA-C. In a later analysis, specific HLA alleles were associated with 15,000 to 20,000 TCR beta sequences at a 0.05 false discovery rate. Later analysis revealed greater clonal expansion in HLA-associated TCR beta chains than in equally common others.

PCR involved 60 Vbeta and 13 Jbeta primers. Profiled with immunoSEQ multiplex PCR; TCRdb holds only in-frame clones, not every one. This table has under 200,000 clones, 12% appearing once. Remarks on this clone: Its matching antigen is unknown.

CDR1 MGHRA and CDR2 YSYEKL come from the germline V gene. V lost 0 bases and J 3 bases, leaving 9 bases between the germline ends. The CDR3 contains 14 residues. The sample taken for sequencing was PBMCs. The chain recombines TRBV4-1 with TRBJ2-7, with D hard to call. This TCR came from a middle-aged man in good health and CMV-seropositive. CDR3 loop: CASSQDRVGYEQYF. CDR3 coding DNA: TGCGCCAGCAGCCAAGACCGGGTGGGCTACGAGCAGTACTTC.